A selection of T cell receptor beta chains follows, all from one sample in a study of T cells in Graves' hyperthyroidism and ophthalmopathy. TCRdb called the multiplex PCR reads again in MiXCR, with one record for every CDR3 protein. The table lists some 500,000 distinct CDR3 sequences, around 15% of them singletons. The material sequenced was blood. The receptor set was obtained from a woman aged 18-35 years with Graves' hyperthyroidism. Both conserved end residues are trimmed from each CDR3. A row's size may be missing; if present it is once, few, many or a size class.

abundance | j_gene | v_gene | CDR3aa
many | TRBJ1-5 | TRBV12-3/TRBV12-4 | ASKGIDPNQPQH
NA | TRBJ1-1 | TRBV30 | AWSRQGMTEAF
many | TRBJ1-6 | TRBV11-2 | ASSFTPINSPPPLH
few | TRBJ2-1 | TRBV6-2/TRBV6-3 | ASSYSTGLAVYNEQF
NA | TRBJ2-3 | TRBV5-1 | ASSLGSESQY
many | TRBJ2-1 | TRBV30 | AWSVSVSLEQF
few | TRBJ1-2 | TRBV27 | ASSFSLDYGYT
many | TRBJ2-7 | TRBV7-9 | ASSLGVAGNYEQY
many | TRBJ2-3 | TRBV9 | ASGTSGISTDTQY
few | TRBJ2-1 | TRBV29-1 | SVNRVPSYNEQF
many | TRBJ2-2 | TRBV12-3/TRBV12-4 | ASSTGQRTNTGELF
many | TRBJ2-7 | TRBV5-1 | ASSSWDRPYEQY
many | TRBJ2-5 | TRBV5-5 | ASSYPGRTDQETQY
NA | TRBJ1-2 | TRBV20-1 | SAPLGESLYGYT
many | TRBJ1-4 | TRBV5-1 | ASSTHPRGQDEKLF
few | TRBJ1-2 | TRBV7-6 | ASSLTGGGYT
many | TRBJ2-3 | TRBV12-3/TRBV12-4 | ASSFGTGDTQY